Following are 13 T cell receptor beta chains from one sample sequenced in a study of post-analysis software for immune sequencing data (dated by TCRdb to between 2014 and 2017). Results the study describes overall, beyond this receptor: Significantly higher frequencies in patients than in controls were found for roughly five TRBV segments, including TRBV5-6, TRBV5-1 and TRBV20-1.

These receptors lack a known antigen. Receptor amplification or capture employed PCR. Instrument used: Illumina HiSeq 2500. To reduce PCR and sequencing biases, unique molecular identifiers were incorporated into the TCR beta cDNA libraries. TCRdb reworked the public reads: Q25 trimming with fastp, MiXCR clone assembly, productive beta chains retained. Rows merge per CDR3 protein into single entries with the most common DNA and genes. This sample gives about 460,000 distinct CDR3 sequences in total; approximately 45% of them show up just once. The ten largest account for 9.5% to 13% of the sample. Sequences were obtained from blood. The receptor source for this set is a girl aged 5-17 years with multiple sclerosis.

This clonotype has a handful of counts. The CDR3 DNA is TGTGCCAGCAGTTACTCAACGGGCGGTGAGCAGTTCTTC. Protein: CASSYSTGGEQFF. The gene calls are TRBV6-5 and TRBJ2-1; D remains ambiguous. CDR3 length equals 13 residues. With 0 bases removed from V and 9 bases from J, the gap between germline ends came to 9 bases. The V gene's germline CDR1 is MNHEY and CDR2 SVGAGI.

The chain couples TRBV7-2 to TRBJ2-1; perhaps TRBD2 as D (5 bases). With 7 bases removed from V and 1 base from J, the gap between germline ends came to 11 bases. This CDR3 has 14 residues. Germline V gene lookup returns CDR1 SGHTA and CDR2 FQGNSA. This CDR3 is CASNPTRSYNEQFF. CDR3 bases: TGTGCCAGCAACCCCACTAGGTCCTACAATGAGCAGTTCTTC.

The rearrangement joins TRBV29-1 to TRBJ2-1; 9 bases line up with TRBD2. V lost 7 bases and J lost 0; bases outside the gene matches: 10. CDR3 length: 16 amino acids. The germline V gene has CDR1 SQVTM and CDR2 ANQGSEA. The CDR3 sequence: CSAKGGSGSSYNEQFF. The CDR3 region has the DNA TGCAGCGCCAAGGGAGGTAGCGGGAGCTCCTACAATGAGCAGTTCTTC.

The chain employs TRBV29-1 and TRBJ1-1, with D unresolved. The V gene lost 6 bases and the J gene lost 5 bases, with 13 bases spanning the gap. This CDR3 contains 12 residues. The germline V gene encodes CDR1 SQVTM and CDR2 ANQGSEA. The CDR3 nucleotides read TGCAGCGTCCAGACCCGAGAGACTGAAGCTTTCTTT. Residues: CSVQTRETEAFF. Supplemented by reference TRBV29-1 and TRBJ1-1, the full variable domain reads SAVISQKPSRDICQRGTSLTIQCQVDSQVTMMFWYRQQPGQSLTLIATANQGSEATYESGFVIDKFPISRPNLTFSTLTVSNMSPEDSSIYLCSVQTRETEAFFGQGTRLTVV.

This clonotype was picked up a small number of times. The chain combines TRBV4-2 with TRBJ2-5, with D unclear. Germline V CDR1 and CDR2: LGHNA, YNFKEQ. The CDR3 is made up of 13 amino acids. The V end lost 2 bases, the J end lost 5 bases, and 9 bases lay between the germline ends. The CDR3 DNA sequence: TGTGCCAGCAGCCAATTGGACGGGGAGACCCAGTACTTC. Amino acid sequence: CASSQLDGETQYF.

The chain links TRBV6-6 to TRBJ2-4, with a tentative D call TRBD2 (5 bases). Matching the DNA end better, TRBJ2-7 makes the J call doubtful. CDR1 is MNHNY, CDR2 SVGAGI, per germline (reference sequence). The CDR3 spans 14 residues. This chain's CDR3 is CASSYVPGSYEQYF. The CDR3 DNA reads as TGTGCCAGCAGTTACGTTCCGGGATCCTACGAGCAGTACTTC.

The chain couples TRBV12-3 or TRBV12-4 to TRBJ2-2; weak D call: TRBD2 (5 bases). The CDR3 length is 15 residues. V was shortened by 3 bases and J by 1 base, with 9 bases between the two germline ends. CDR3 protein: CASSFTGRNTGELFF. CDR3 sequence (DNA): TGTGCCAGCAGTTTTACGGGAAGGAACACCGGGGAGCTGTTTTTT.

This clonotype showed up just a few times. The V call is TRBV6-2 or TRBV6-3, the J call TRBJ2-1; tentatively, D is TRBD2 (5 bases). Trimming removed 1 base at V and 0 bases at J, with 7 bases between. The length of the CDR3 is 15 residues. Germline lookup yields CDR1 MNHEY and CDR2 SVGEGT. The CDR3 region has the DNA TGTGCCAGCAGTTACTTTGGGAGCTCCTACAATGAGCAGTTCTTC. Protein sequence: CASSYFGSSYNEQFF.

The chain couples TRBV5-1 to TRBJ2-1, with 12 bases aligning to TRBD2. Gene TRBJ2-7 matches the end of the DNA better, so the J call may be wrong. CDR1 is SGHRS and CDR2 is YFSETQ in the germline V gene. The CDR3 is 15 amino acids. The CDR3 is CASTASGRAYNEQYF. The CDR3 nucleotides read TGCGCCAGCACGGCTAGCGGGAGGGCCTACAATGAGCAGTACTTC.

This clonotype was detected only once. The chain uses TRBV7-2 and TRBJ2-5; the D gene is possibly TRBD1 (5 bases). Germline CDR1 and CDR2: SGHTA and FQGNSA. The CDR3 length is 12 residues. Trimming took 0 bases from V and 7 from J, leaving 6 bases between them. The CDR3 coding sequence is TGTGCCAGCAGCTTAGCGCAGGGGACCCAGTACTTC. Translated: CASSLAQGTQYF. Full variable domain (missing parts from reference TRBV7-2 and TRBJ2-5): GAGVSQSPSNKVTEKGKDVELRCDPISGHTALYWYRQSLGQGLEFLIYFQGNSAPDKSGLPSDRFSAERTGGSVSTLTIQRTQQEDSAVYLCASSLAQGTQYFGPGTRLLVL.

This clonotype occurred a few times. The CDR3 nucleotides read TGCGCCAGCAGCTTGGATGTGGGTTACAATGAGCAGTTCTTC. The encoded protein is CASSLDVGYNEQFF. The V call is TRBV5-1, the J call TRBJ2-1; D gene uncertain. V was cut by 0 bases and J by 4 bases, with 8 bases left in between. The CDR3 contains 14 residues. Germline V gene sequence: CDR1 SGHRS, CDR2 YFSETQ. Based on the CDR3 plus reference TRBV5-1 and TRBJ2-1, the full variable domain is KAGVTQTPRYLIKTRGQQVTLSCSPISGHRSVSWYQQTPGQGLQFLFEYFSETQRNKGNFPGRFSGRQFSNSRSEMNVSTLELGDSALYLCASSLDVGYNEQFFGPGTRLTVL.

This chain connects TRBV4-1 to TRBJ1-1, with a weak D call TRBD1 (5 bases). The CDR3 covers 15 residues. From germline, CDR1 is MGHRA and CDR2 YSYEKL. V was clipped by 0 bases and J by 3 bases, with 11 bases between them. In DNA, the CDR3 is TGCGCCAGCAGCCAAGATTGGGGGGGGGACACTGAAGCTTTCTTT. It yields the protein CASSQDWGGDTEAFF.

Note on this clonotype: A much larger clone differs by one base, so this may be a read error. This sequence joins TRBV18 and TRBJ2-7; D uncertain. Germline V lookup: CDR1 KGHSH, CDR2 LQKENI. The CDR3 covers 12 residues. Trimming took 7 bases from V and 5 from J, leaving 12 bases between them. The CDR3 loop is CASLPGRDEQYF. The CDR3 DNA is TGTGCCAGCTTACCGGGCCGGGACGAGCAGTACTTC.